This TCR beta chain came from a study of cytomegalovirus exposure and HLA in healthy donors. Broader study findings: Analysis performed later showed TCR beta chains linked to HLA being more clonally expanded than equally common others. One variant, a missense change in DCLRE1C, was linked in a later analysis to TCR beta V- and J-gene trimming.

This CDR3 comprises 13 residues. V was cut by 6 bases and J by 1 base, with 10 bases left in between. CDR1 is MNHEY and CDR2 is SVGAGI in the germline V gene. Comment on this clone: Its cognate antigen is unknown.

The PCR employed 60 Vbeta primers together with 13 Jbeta primers. Repertoires were generated with immunoSEQ multiplex PCR, while TCRdb's copy carries only in-frame clones and drops some. The sample has roughly 140,000 clones; about four fifths are singletons. The gene calls are TRBV6-5 and TRBJ2-7, with D hard to call. What was sequenced was PBMCs. The TCR originated in a man between 25 and 39 years old in good health and CMV-seronegative. CDR3 coding DNA: TGTGCCAGCAGCGCCCCGGGTTCCTACGAGCAGTACTTC. It translates to CASSAPGSYEQYF.